The sequence of this TCR beta chain was determined in a study of cytomegalovirus exposure and HLA in healthy donors. Germline V gene sequence: CDR1 KGHSH, CDR2 LQKENI. Between the trimmed V and J ends, which lost 2 bases and 7 bases, there was a span of 14 bases. This CDR3 is built from 14 residues. The PCR used 60 Vbeta and 13 Jbeta primers. This table comes from immunoSEQ multiplex PCR, and its TCRdb copy is limited to in-frame clones, with some not included. The sample has approximately 150,000 clones, less than 85% seen once. The V call is TRBV18, the J call TRBJ1-2, with D tentatively TRBD1 (6 bases). The source material was PBMCs. The receptor was derived from a man aged 45-65 years in good health and CMV-seropositive. CDR3: CASSPEGGELGYTF. Written as DNA, the CDR3 is TGTGCCAGCTCACCAGAAGGGGGTGAGCTTGGCTACACCTTC.